This T cell receptor (beta chain) stems from a study of blood T cell repertoires in COVID-19. In the study overall: Italy, Spain and the United States were the sources of the convalescent and acute COVID-19 samples. From T cells, B-cell-depleted T cells, or PBMCs came the material, which was cDNA or gDNA.

Authors' methods: Using reference gene primer amplification, nucleated cell counts were estimated. Here immunoSEQ multiplex PCR was the method, and the copy in TCRdb shows in-frame clones only, minus some. From that table come the V and J calls and clone size; the DNA was used to work out D and trimming. There are just under 45,000 clones in the sample; around four fifths occur only once, and around two fifths lies in the top ten. A single count supports this clone. This CDR3 is 15 amino acids long. V trimming: 7 bases; J trimming: 0 bases; junction bases outside the gene matches: 4. CDR1 and CDR2 (germline): LNHDA, SQIVND (reference sequence).

The origin of this receptor is a human donor in a cohort sampled during active COVID-19. Sequencing was carried out using peripheral blood. The rearrangement uses TRBV19 and TRBJ2-2, with 8 nucleotides matching TRBD1. The CDR3 DNA sequence: TGTGCCAGTACCTCAGGGGGCCCGAACACCGGGGAGCTGTTTTTT. Its protein product is CASTSGGPNTGELFF.